This T cell receptor (beta chain) was observed in a study of immune heterogeneity within non-small cell lung tumors. The authors used approximately 540 ng of bulk tumor genomic DNA per sample as template. Several biopsies were spaced far apart within each primary tumor and obtained as surgery took place. Their non-small cell lung cancer was newly diagnosed and untreated, and the patients underwent curative surgery. This clonotype was counted many times. Amplifying TCR beta CDR3 involved multiplex PCR carried out with 32 V and 13 J primers. TCRdb passed the multiplex PCR reads through MiXCR, listing each CDR3 protein once. The repertoire holds 22,000 or so distinct CDR3 sequences, with 25% to 35% as singletons. The CDR3 extends over 14 amino acids. The V gene's germline CDR1 is LGHNA and CDR2 YNFKEQ. V lost 0 bases and J lost 12, with 15 bases in between.

This receptor was obtained from a man between 40 and 49 years old with non-small cell lung cancer. The chain has TRBV4-2 and TRBJ2-1; tentatively, D is TRBD1 or TRBD2 (5 bases each). The sequenced sample consisted of lung tumor tissue. CDR3 nucleotides: TGTGCCAGCAGCCAAGAGGGGGAATCAAGGGCGCAGTTCTTC. It encodes CASSQEGESRAQFF.